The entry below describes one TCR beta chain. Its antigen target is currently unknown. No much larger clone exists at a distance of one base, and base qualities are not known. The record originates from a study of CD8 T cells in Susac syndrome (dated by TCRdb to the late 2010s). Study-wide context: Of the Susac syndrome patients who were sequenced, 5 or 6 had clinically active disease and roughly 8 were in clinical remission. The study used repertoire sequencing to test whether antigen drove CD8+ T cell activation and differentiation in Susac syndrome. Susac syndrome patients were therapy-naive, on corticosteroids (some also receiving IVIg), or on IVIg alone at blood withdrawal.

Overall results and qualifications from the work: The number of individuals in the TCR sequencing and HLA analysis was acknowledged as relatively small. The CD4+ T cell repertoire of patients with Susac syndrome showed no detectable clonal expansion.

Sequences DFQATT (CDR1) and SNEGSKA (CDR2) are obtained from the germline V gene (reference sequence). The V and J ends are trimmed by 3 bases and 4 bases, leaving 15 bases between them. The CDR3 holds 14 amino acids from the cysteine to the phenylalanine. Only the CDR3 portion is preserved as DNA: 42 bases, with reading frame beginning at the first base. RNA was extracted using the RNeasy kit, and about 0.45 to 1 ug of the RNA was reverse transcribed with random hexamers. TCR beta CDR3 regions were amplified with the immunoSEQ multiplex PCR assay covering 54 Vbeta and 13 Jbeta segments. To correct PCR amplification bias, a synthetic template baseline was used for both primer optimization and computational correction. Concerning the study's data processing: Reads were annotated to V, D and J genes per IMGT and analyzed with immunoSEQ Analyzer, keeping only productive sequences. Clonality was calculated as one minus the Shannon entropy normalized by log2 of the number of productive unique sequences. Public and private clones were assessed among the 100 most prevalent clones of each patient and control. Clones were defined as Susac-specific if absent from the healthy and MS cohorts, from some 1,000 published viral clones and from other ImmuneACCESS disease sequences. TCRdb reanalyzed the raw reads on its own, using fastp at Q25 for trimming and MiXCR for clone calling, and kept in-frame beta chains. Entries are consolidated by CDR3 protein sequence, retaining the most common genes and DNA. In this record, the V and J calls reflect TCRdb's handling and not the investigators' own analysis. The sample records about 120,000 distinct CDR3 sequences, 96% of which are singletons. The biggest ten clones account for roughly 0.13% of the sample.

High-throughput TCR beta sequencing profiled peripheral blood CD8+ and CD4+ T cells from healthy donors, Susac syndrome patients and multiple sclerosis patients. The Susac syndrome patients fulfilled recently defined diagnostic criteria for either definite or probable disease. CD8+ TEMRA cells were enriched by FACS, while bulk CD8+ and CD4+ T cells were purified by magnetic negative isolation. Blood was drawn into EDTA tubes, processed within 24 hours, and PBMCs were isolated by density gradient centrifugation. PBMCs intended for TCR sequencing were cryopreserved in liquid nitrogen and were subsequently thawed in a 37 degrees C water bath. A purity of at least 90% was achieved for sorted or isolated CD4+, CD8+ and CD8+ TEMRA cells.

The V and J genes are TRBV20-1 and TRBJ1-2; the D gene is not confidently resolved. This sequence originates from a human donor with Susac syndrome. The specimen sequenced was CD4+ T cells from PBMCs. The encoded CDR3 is CSASGGEGRYGYTF. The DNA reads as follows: TGCAGTGCTAGCGGCGGAGAAGGCCGCTATGGCTACACCTTC.